One and the same sample provided the 27 T cell receptor beta chains below, sequenced in a study of cytomegalovirus exposure and HLA in healthy donors. Some clones are missing from TCRdb's copy, which holds only in-frame ones; the method was immunoSEQ multiplex PCR. The sample has about 73,000 clones; 85% to 95% are singletons. The specimen was PBMCs. These TCRs come from a woman under 30 in good health and CMV-seronegative.

This rearrangement joins TRBV11-2 to TRBJ2-7, with TRBD2 matching 10 bases. There are 15 residues in the CDR3. The V gene's germline CDR1 is SGHAT and CDR2 FQNNGV. The V gene end was trimmed by 0 bases and the J gene end by 3 bases; junction bases not matched to a gene: 2. Here the CDR3 DNA reads TGTGCCAGCAGCTTAGAACTAGCGGGACACTACGAGCAGTACTTC. This sequence encodes CASSLELAGHYEQYF.

The chain uses TRBV2 and TRBJ2-7, with 7 positions matching TRBD1. The CDR3 sequence is 14 residues long. Germline CDR1 is SNHLY and CDR2 is FYNNEI. Unmatched junction bases numbered 10, after V lost 7 bases and J lost 4 bases. The CDR3 DNA sequence: TGTGCCAGCAATCGAGGGGGACAGCAGTACGAGCAGTACTTC. It yields the protein CASNRGGQQYEQYF. Variable domain in full (rest from reference TRBV2 and TRBJ2-7): EPEVTQTPSHQVTQMGQEVILRCVPISNHLYFYWYRQILGQKVEFLVSFYNNEISEKSEIFDDQFSVERPDGSNFTLKIRSTKLEDSAMYFCASNRGGQQYEQYFGPGTRLTVT.

The rearrangement uses TRBV28 and TRBJ1-1, with D hard to call. Trimming removed 4 bases at V and 7 bases at J, with 13 bases between. The CDR3 consists of 13 residues. Germline CDR1 and CDR2: MDHEN and SYDVKM. CDR3 region: CASSSGLRHEAFF. Written as DNA, the CDR3 is TGTGCCAGCAGTTCCGGACTAAGGCATGAAGCTTTCTTT.

The V gene is TRBV27, the J gene TRBJ2-5; 8 bases line up with TRBD1. The CDR3 is 13 amino acids. Trimming cost V 5 bases and J 5 bases; bases outside gene matches: 4. Germline CDR1 MNHEY, CDR2 SMNVEV (reference sequence). The CDR3 spells CASSPRQGETQYF. The CDR3 DNA follows: TGTGCCAGCAGTCCCCGACAGGGGGAGACCCAGTACTTC.

The sample holds one count of this clone. The V and J genes are TRBV5-1 and TRBJ2-2; 10 nucleotides align to TRBD1. The CDR3 loop spans 16 amino acids. The germline V gene has CDR1 SGHRS and CDR2 YFSETQ. With V trimmed by 2 bases and J by 7 bases, 8 bases remained unmatched. The CDR3: CASSLFFRTGGGELFF. The DNA for the CDR3 is TGCGCCAGCAGCTTATTCTTCCGGACAGGGGGCGGGGAGCTGTTTTTT.

The genes are TRBV11-2 and TRBJ1-6; D is unclear. Germline-derived CDR1 and CDR2 are SGHAT and FQNNGV. The CDR3 length is 15 residues. The V end lost 0 bases, the J end lost 7 bases, and 10 bases lay between the germline ends. CDR3 nucleotide sequence: TGTGCCAGCAGCTTAGATCGGGGTTGGAATTCACCCCTCCACTTT. It encodes CASSLDRGWNSPLHF.

The rearrangement uses TRBV5-8 and TRBJ1-1; 12 nucleotides agree with TRBD1. CDR1 is SGHTS, CDR2 YDEGEE, per germline. The CDR3 contains 15 residues. Trimming removed 4 bases from V and 4 bases from J; junction bases left unmatched: 5. CDR3 nucleotide sequence: TGTGCCAGCAGCAAGGGACAGGGGGCTCCCACTGAAGCTTTCTTT. This sequence encodes CASSKGQGAPTEAFF.

J is TRBJ1-5 and V is TRBV9, with D perhaps TRBD1 (6 bases). From germline, CDR1 is SGDLS and CDR2 YYNGEE. The CDR3 loop spans 14 amino acids. Trimming removed 4 bases from V and 7 bases from J, with 15 bases in between. The CDR3 region is CASSTGPKGQPQHF. DNA for the CDR3: TGTGCCAGCAGCACAGGGCCGAAGGGACAGCCCCAGCATTTT.

The rearrangement joins TRBV30 to TRBJ2-7, with 7 bases that match TRBD1. J was trimmed by 2 bases and V by 5 bases; bases with no gene match: 3. The CDR3 consists of 12 residues. Germline V lookup: CDR1 GTSNPN, CDR2 SVGIG (reference sequence). The CDR3 DNA is TGTGCCTGGGATGGACAGGCCTACGAGCAGTACTTC. This sequence encodes CAWDGQAYEQYF.

The chain employs TRBV11-2 and TRBJ2-5; 7 nucleotides line up with TRBD2. CDR3 length equals 18 residues. After removal of 1 base from V and 7 bases from J, the junction contained 18 bases not matched to a gene. Germline CDR1 and CDR2: SGHAT and FQNNGV. CDR3 in amino acids: CASSLVSPGRGNLGTQYF. The CDR3, as DNA: TGTGCCAGCAGCTTAGTTTCTCCGGGGCGGGGGAATCTTGGGACCCAGTACTTC.

The chain uses TRBV7-3 and TRBJ2-1; 7 bases match TRBD2. Germline trimming cut 0 bases from V and 9 bases from J; bases unmatched to any gene: 8. The CDR3 consists of 15 residues. CDR1 is SGHTA and CDR2 is FQGTGA in the germline V gene. CDR3 amino acids: CASSLTSGSSGEQFF. CDR3 nucleotide sequence: TGTGCCAGCAGCTTAACTAGCGGGTCTAGCGGTGAGCAGTTCTTC. The complete variable domain, with remaining parts taken from reference TRBV7-3 and TRBJ2-1, reads GAGVSQTPSNKVTEKGKYVELRCDPISGHTALYWYRQSLGQGPEFLIYFQGTGAADDSGLPNDRFFAVRPEGSVSTLKIQRTERGDSAVYLCASSLTSGSSGEQFFGPGTRLTVL.

The rearrangement links TRBV19 to TRBJ2-3, with a weak D call TRBD1 (5 bases). In germline, CDR1 is LNHDA, CDR2 SQIVND (reference sequence). The CDR3 is 13 residues long. The germline V and J ends were trimmed by 6 bases and 6 bases, with 13 bases remaining between them. This CDR3 reads CASREGAADTQYF. The CDR3, as DNA: TGTGCCAGTAGAGAAGGGGCGGCGGATACGCAGTATTTT.

The chain links TRBV6-6 to TRBJ1-4; D unclear. V lost 8 bases to trimming and J lost 10 bases, with 23 bases between them. The CDR3 is 15 amino acids. Looked up from germline, CDR1 is MNHNY and CDR2 is SVGAGI (reference sequence). In nucleotides, the CDR3 is TGTGCCAGCTCCTCACTGGCCAACGGAGGACCAAAACTGTTTTTT. It translates to CASSSLANGGPKLFF.

The rearrangement links TRBV5-3 to TRBJ2-7, with a possible D match to TRBD1 (5 bases). TRBV5-3 is recorded as an ORF, its role being uncertain. The CDR3 sequence is 15 residues long. V lost 4 bases, J lost 3 bases, and 17 bases lay in between. The CDR3 DNA reads TGTGCCAGAAGCCGCTTTCCCCAGGGCTACTACGAGCAGTACTTC. Translating it yields CARSRFPQGYYEQYF.

The sample holds one count of this clone. V gene TRBV18 combines with J gene TRBJ2-2, with a tentative D call TRBD2 (6 bases). CDR1 and CDR2 from the germline V gene are KGHSH and LQKENI. Between the trimmed V and J ends, which lost 4 bases and 1 base, there was a span of 13 bases. The CDR3 loop spans 16 amino acids. CDR3 sequence (DNA): TGTGCCAGCTCACTTATCTCCGGGGGGAACACCGGGGAGCTGTTTTTT. This gives the protein CASSLISGGNTGELFF.

The V gene is TRBV6-5, the J gene TRBJ2-3; D is perhaps TRBD1 (6 bases). V lost 7 bases and J lost 4, with 12 bases in between. Germline V gene data show CDR1 as MNHEY and CDR2 as SVGAGI. The CDR3 length is 13 residues. This CDR3 is CASNHRESDTQYF. The CDR3 DNA follows: TGTGCCAGCAACCACAGGGAATCAGATACGCAGTATTTT.

The rearrangement joins TRBV15 to TRBJ2-2; D gene unclear. The CDR3 runs to 16 residues. With 5 bases removed from V and 1 base from J, the gap between germline ends came to 14 bases. Germline V gene data show CDR1 as LNHNV and CDR2 as YYDKDF (reference sequence). The CDR3: CATSLPTSLNTGELFF. The CDR3, as DNA: TGTGCCACCAGCTTGCCCACCTCACTGAACACCGGGGAGCTGTTTTTT.

This chain joins TRBV2 and TRBJ2-1, with a possible D match to TRBD1 (6 bases). Germline loops: CDR1 SNHLY, CDR2 FYNNEI. V lost 1 base, J lost 1 base, and 11 bases lay in between. CDR3 length: 16 amino acids. CDR3 protein: CASSEVGARSYNEQFF. Here the CDR3 DNA reads TGTGCCAGCAGTGAAGTGGGGGCGCGGTCCTACAATGAGCAGTTCTTC.

The chain recombines TRBV6-6 with TRBJ1-1; 9 positions match TRBD1. V shed 5 bases, J shed 3 bases, and the junction held 4 bases outside the gene matches. The V gene's germline CDR1 is MNHNY and CDR2 SVGAGI (reference sequence). This CDR3 has 14 amino acids. CDR3 in DNA: TGTGCCAGCAGTAGTACAGGGGGCTACACTGAAGCTTTCTTT. It is translated as CASSSTGGYTEAFF.

This clone was detected once. The V call is TRBV5-6, the J call TRBJ2-1; D is ambiguous. Germline CDR1 is SGHDT and CDR2 is YYEEEE. The CDR3 contains 14 residues. Trimming shortened V by 0 bases and J by 8 bases, and 12 bases separated the two germline ends. CDR3: CASSLGGGSYEQFF. DNA of the CDR3: TGTGCCAGCAGCTTGGGTGGTGGTAGCTATGAGCAGTTCTTC. Full variable domain (rest looked up from reference TRBV5-6 and TRBJ2-1): DAGVTQSPTHLIKTRGQQVTLRCSPKSGHDTVSWYQQALGQGPQFIFQYYEEEERQRGNFPDRFSGHQFPNYSSELNVNALLLGDSALYLCASSLGGGSYEQFFGPGTRLTVL.

The chain uses TRBV18 and TRBJ1-5, with TRBD1 identical over 9 bases. This CDR3 region has 13 residues. CDR1 and CDR2 from the germline V gene are KGHSH and LQKENI. The V gene end was trimmed by 5 bases and the J gene end by 6 bases; junction bases not matched to a gene: 2. The CDR3 sequence: CASSLDRGQPQHF. CDR3 nucleotides: TGTGCCAGCTCATTGGACAGGGGTCAGCCCCAGCATTTT. The whole variable domain, remainder taken from reference TRBV18 and TRBJ1-5, is NAGVMQNPRHLVRRRGQEARLRCSPMKGHSHVYWYRQLPEEGLKFMVYLQKENIIDESGMPKERFSAEFPKEGPSILRIQQVVRGDSAAYFCASSLDRGQPQHFGDGTRLSIL.

The V and J genes are TRBV4-1 and TRBJ2-3, with D unresolved. Germline V gene lookup returns CDR1 MGHRA and CDR2 YSYEKL. CDR3 size: 16 residues. Trimming pared 0 bases from V and 1 base from J, leaving 11 bases between. CDR3: CASSQEEATGTDTQYF. The CDR3 coding sequence is TGCGCCAGCAGCCAAGAAGAGGCCACGGGCACAGATACGCAGTATTTT.

This clone came up once. The V call is TRBV11-2, the J call TRBJ1-6; tentative D call: TRBD1 (6 bases). Germline assignment: CDR1 SGHAT and CDR2 FQNNGV. The V end lost 1 base, the J end lost 3 bases, and 7 bases lay between the germline ends. The CDR3 totals 15 residues. CDR3 amino acids: CASSLGQDYNSPLHF. The CDR3 bases are TGTGCCAGCAGCTTAGGACAGGACTATAATTCACCCCTCCACTTT.

J is TRBJ2-5 and V is TRBV27; perhaps TRBD2 as D (5 bases). CDR1 is MNHEY, CDR2 SMNVEV, per germline (reference sequence). CDR3 length: 14 residues. V was trimmed by 2 bases and J by 2 bases, leaving 9 bases between them. CDR3 loop: CASSLEGPQETQYF. The CDR3 DNA reads as TGTGCCAGCAGTTTAGAGGGTCCACAAGAGACCCAGTACTTC.

This clone has just one count. The CDR3 DNA reads TGCGCCAGCAGTGAGTCGACAGGGAGGTCACCCCTCCACTTT. This sequence encodes CASSESTGRSPLHF. The chain joins TRBV10-2 to TRBJ1-6, with 7 nucleotides matching TRBD1. Per the germline V gene, CDR1 is WSHSY and CDR2 is SAAADI. The CDR3 sequence is 14 residues long. After removal of 0 bases from V and 10 bases from J, the junction contained 3 bases not matched to a gene.

The rearrangement uses TRBV28 and TRBJ2-3; D is ambiguous. Per the germline V gene, CDR1 is MDHEN and CDR2 is SYDVKM. V was clipped by 3 bases and J by 2 bases, with 12 bases between them. The CDR3 is 15 residues long. In DNA, the CDR3 is TGTGCCAGCAGTTTTGACTTACTCCCCACAGATACGCAGTATTTT. As protein: CASSFDLLPTDTQYF.

The J gene is TRBJ1-5, the V gene TRBV6-4; TRBD1 matches 7 bases. The CDR3 is 19 residues long. V lost 9 bases to trimming and J lost 1 base; unmatched junction nucleotides: 21. Germline loops: CDR1 MRHNA, CDR2 SNTAGT. CDR3 DNA: TGTGCCAGTCCAACGACGGACAGGCCCCCCCACATAAGCAATCAGCCCCAGCATTTT. Residues: CASPTTDRPPHISNQPQHF.